This T cell receptor (beta chain) was recovered during a study of blood T cell repertoires in COVID-19. Across the whole study: The cDNA or gDNA used as material had been derived from T cells, B-cell-depleted T cells, or PBMCs.

Germline CDR1 reads MNHNS; CDR2 reads SASEGT. V lost 4 bases, J lost 4 bases, and 18 bases stayed unmatched. This CDR3 has 19 amino acids. The protocol was immunoSEQ multiplex PCR, while the TCRdb copy is restricted to in-frame clones and leaves out a portion. The table shows 150,000 to 200,000 clones, with approximately 93% occurring only once. The TCR sequence derives from a woman aged 55-70 years with COVID-19, enrolled during active disease. This chain uses TRBV6-1 with TRBJ1-3, with TRBD1 matching 8 bases. Sample: peripheral blood. The CDR3 region has the DNA TGTGCCAGCAGTGCTCTACCGGGACAGGCCACTTCAGGGGGAAACACCATATATTTT. This gives the protein CASSALPGQATSGGNTIYF.